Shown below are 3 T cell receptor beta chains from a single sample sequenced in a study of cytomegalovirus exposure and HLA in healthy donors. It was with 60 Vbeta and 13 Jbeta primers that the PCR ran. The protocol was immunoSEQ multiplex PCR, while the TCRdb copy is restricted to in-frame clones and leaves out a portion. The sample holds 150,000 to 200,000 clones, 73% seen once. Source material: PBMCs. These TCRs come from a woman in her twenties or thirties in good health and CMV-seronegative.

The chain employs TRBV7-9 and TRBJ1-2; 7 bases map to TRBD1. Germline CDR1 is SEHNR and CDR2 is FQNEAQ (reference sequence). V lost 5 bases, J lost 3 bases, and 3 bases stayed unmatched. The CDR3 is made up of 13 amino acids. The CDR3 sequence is CASSLTGDYGYTF. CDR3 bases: TGTGCCAGCAGCCTCACAGGGGACTATGGCTACACCTTC.

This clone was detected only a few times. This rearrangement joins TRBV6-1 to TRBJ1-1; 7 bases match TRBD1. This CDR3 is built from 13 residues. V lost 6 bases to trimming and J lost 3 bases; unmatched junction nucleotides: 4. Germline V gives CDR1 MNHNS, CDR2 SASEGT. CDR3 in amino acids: CASRDREYTEAFF. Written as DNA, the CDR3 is TGTGCCAGCAGAGACAGGGAGTACACTGAAGCTTTCTTT.

CDR3 nucleotide sequence: TGTGCCAGCAGTGGGAGGGGGCAAGCCTATAATTCACCCCTCCACTTT. As protein: CASSGRGQAYNSPLHF. This chain joins TRBV2 and TRBJ1-6; 7 positions agree with TRBD1. This CDR3 contains 16 residues. The germline V gene encodes CDR1 SNHLY and CDR2 FYNNEI. The V gene end was trimmed by 4 bases and the J gene end by 2 bases; junction bases not matched to a gene: 5.